This T cell receptor beta chain was documented in a study of cytomegalovirus exposure and HLA in healthy donors. Primers for the PCR totalled 60 Vbeta and 13 Jbeta. Profiled with immunoSEQ multiplex PCR; TCRdb holds only in-frame clones, not every one. The sample comprises roughly 200,000 clones, over 70% of which are singletons, and 1% to 1.5% rests with the top ten. V gave up 6 bases and J gave up 3 bases; unmatched junction bases: 8. There are 15 residues in the CDR3. Germline lookup yields CDR1 SNHLY and CDR2 FYNNEI. The chain is built from TRBV2 and TRBJ1-5; 7 bases are a match to TRBD1. The sequenced sample was PBMCs. The sequence derives from a man aged 25-40 years in good health and CMV-seronegative. The DNA for the CDR3 is TGTGCCAGCAGACAAGAGGGACAGACCAATCAGCCCCAGCATTTT. Translating gives CASRQEGQTNQPQHF.